This T cell receptor beta chain was captured by sequencing in a study of cytomegalovirus exposure and HLA in healthy donors. 13 Jbeta primers and 60 Vbeta primers were used for the PCR. Sequenced by immunoSEQ multiplex PCR; TCRdb stores in-frame clones only, minus some. The sample gives some 120,000 clones, 65% to 80% of which show up once; approximately 11% is in the top ten. The CDR3 totals 15 residues. V was clipped by 0 bases and J by 2 bases, with 8 bases between them. Per the germline V gene, CDR1 is MNHEY and CDR2 is SVGAGI. The V and J genes are TRBV6-5 and TRBJ1-3; no firm D call. The sample consisted of PBMCs. This TCR was recovered from a middle-aged man in good health and CMV-seropositive. CDR3 in amino acids: CASSYSKLPGNTIYF. The DNA of the CDR3 is TGTGCCAGCAGTTACTCGAAACTTCCTGGAAACACCATATATTTT.